The 18 T cell receptor beta chains below all came from one sample that was sequenced in a study of vaccination and CD4 T cells after COVID-19. Scientists ran DNA taken from cultured CD4+ T cells through the Oncomine TCR Beta short-read assay for sequencing. TCRdb re-derived calls from the PCR reads in MiXCR, one entry per CDR3 protein. The sample has around 10,000 distinct CDR3 sequences; over 55% are singletons. Documented treatment: roughly ten-day PBMC culture with coronavirus spike peptide pools or control peptides (ViraFEST assay). Their antigens are not known. The sample comprised CD4+ T cells from blood, cultured in vitro. Every receptor here comes from a human donor who had recovered from COVID-19.

The gene calls are TRBV6-2 or TRBV6-3 and TRBJ2-1; D is ambiguous. The CDR3 runs 16 residues. The germline V and J ends were trimmed by 7 bases and 2 bases, with 18 bases remaining between them. Germline CDR1 MNHEY, CDR2 SVGEGT. The CDR3 region is CASTQSPDWAYNEQFF. CDR3 nucleotides: TGTGCCAGCACCCAATCACCTGACTGGGCCTACAATGAGCAGTTCTTC.

The chain employs TRBV12-3 or TRBV12-4 and TRBJ1-2, with TRBD1 identical over 8 bases. Trimming at V came to 9 bases and at J to 6 bases, leaving 9 bases not matched to a gene. The CDR3 totals 13 residues. The CDR3 DNA reads as TGTGCCAGTTTACAGGGGGGGGGGAATGGCTACACCTTC. As protein: CASLQGGGNGYTF.

The rearrangement joins TRBV5-1 to TRBJ2-7; possible D gene TRBD2, 6 bases. The germline V gene encodes CDR1 SGHRS and CDR2 YFSETQ. The CDR3 has 13 residues. Trimming took off 7 bases at V and 6 bases at J, with 17 bases between the two ends. The DNA of the CDR3 is TGCGCCAGCGGCTCCGTTATCGGGGGCGAGCAGTACTTC. This sequence encodes CASGSVIGGEQYF.

The chain joins TRBV18 to TRBJ1-2; D not resolved. Looked up from germline, CDR1 is KGHSH and CDR2 is LQKENI. The CDR3 spans 18 residues. The ends were cut back, 3 bases at V and 0 bases at J, with 20 bases in the middle. The CDR3 DNA reads as TGTGCCAGCTCACCGGGCCCGAAAAAAGTCGGTGCTAACTATGGCTACACCTTC. As protein: CASSPGPKKVGANYGYTF.

This chain connects TRBV30 to TRBJ1-1; D possibly corresponds to TRBD1 (5 bases). The CDR3 loop spans 14 amino acids. CDR1 GTSNPN and CDR2 SVGIG come from the germline V gene (reference sequence). Trimming shortened V by 0 bases and J by 4 bases, and 12 bases separated the two germline ends. For the CDR3, the DNA is TGTGCCTGGAGTGTCACGGTGGGGGTCACTGAAGCTTTCTTT. Protein product: CAWSVTVGVTEAFF.

The chain couples TRBV20-1 to TRBJ2-7; no definite D call. This CDR3 is 13 amino acids long. Germline values: CDR1 DFQATT, CDR2 SNEGSKA (reference sequence). The V end lost 0 bases, the J end lost 2 bases, and 8 bases lay between the germline ends. The CDR3 protein is CSARDQSPYEQYF. As DNA, the CDR3 is TGCAGTGCTAGAGATCAGAGTCCCTACGAGCAGTACTTC.

The rearrangement uses TRBV10-2 and TRBJ2-5, with 9 bases matching TRBD2. The germline V gene has CDR1 WSHSY and CDR2 SAAADI. Trimming took 7 bases from V and 0 from J; bases not matched to a gene: 3. CDR3 length: 14 amino acids. CDR3 in DNA: TGCGCCAGCACTTTAGCGGGGGACCAAGAGACCCAGTACTTC. As protein: CASTLAGDQETQYF.

The chain joins TRBV29-1 to TRBJ1-2; 11 bases agree with TRBD1. From germline, CDR1 is SQVTM and CDR2 ANQGSEA. The ends lost 0 bases at V and 8 bases at J; junction bases unmatched: 5. The length of the CDR3 is 14 residues. The CDR3 bases are TGCAGCGTTGAAGACTGGGGACAGGGGGAGGGCTACACCTTC. Translation gives CSVEDWGQGEGYTF.

The rearrangement joins TRBV7-9 to TRBJ1-1; D not resolved. CDR3 length equals 13 residues. From germline, CDR1 is SEHNR and CDR2 FQNEAQ (reference sequence). The V gene lost 5 bases and the J gene lost 1 base, with 8 bases spanning the gap. In DNA form, the CDR3 reads TGTGCCAGCAGCCTACTCGGGAACACTGAAGCTTTCTTT. Encoded protein: CASSLLGNTEAFF.

DNA for the CDR3: TGTGCCAGCAGTTACCAGGGGGGGACTGAAGCTTTCTTT. Its protein is CASSYQGGTEAFF. The chain is built from TRBV6-2 or TRBV6-3 and TRBJ1-1; 7 bases are shared with TRBD1. Trimming at V came to 2 bases and at J to 5 bases, leaving 2 bases not matched to a gene. Germline V gene sequence: CDR1 MNHEY, CDR2 SVGEGT. The CDR3 loop spans 13 amino acids.

CDR3 sequence reads: CASRQLADANTGELFF. The CDR3 DNA reads TGTGCCAGCCGGCAACTAGCCGACGCGAACACCGGGGAGCTGTTTTTT. The rearrangement joins TRBV6-1 to TRBJ2-2; maybe TRBD2 (6 bases). Germline-derived CDR1 and CDR2 are MNHNS and SASEGT. Trimming stripped 8 bases from V and 0 bases from J, with 16 bases between. The CDR3 contains 16 residues.

The rearrangement uses TRBV24-1 and TRBJ2-1; tentatively, D is TRBD1 or TRBD2 (6 bases each). Germline loops: CDR1 KGHDR, CDR2 SFDVKD. V dropped 1 base and J dropped 5 bases, with 14 bases sitting between them. There are 16 residues in the CDR3. CDR3 nucleotides: TGTGCCACCAGTGATTTATTCAGGGGCGGGAACAATGAGCAGTTCTTC. It is translated as CATSDLFRGGNNEQFF.

This clonotype was found a few times. J is TRBJ2-2 and V is TRBV20-1; D could derive from TRBD1 or TRBD2 (6 bases each). CDR1 and CDR2 from the germline V gene are DFQATT and SNEGSKA (reference sequence). This CDR3 comprises 18 residues. With 0 bases removed from V and 3 bases from J, the gap between germline ends came to 20 bases. As DNA, the CDR3 is TGCAGTGCTAGAGATAGGGAACGGGGGCTTTCGGACACCGGGGAGCTGTTTTTT. Its protein product is CSARDRERGLSDTGELFF.

J is TRBJ1-2 and V is TRBV27; D unresolved. V was shortened by 1 base and J by 2 bases, with 14 bases between the two germline ends. The CDR3 consists of 16 residues. Germline V gene sequence: CDR1 MNHEY, CDR2 SMNVEV (reference sequence). CDR3 sequence (DNA): TGTGCCAGCAGTTTATTAGGGCAGCCAGTCAACTATGGCTACACCTTC. This encodes CASSLLGQPVNYGYTF.

This clonotype was detected a few times. The V gene is TRBV10-3, the J gene TRBJ1-1; 11 bases match TRBD1. This CDR3 has 21 residues. The V gene's germline CDR1 is ENHRY and CDR2 SYGVKD. The V segment lost 0 bases and the J segment 0 bases; nucleotides outside the gene matches: 15. For the CDR3, the DNA is TGTGCCATCAGTGAGTCGACTAGGACAGGGGGCTGGGTTGGGGTGAACACTGAAGCTTTCTTT. It is translated as CAISESTRTGGWVGVNTEAFF.

This clonotype was seen only a few times. The V gene is TRBV15, the J gene TRBJ2-2, with 11 nucleotides matching TRBD2. CDR1 and CDR2 from the germline V gene are LNHNV and YYDKDF (reference sequence). The V gene end was trimmed by 7 bases and the J gene end by 1 base; junction bases not matched to a gene: 5. The CDR3 contains 16 residues. DNA for the CDR3: TGTGCCACCACTAGCGGGGGGAACCTGAACACCGGGGAGCTGTTTTTT. Its protein is CATTSGGNLNTGELFF.

This sequence joins TRBV7-9 and TRBJ2-3; TRBD1 matches 7 bases. Germline CDR1 reads SEHNR; CDR2 reads FQNEAQ (reference sequence). The CDR3 is made up of 17 amino acids. V lost 0 bases and J lost 0; bases outside the gene matches: 6. DNA of the CDR3: TGTGCCAGCAGCTTAGCTCGAGGGGGCCTAAGCACAGATACGCAGTATTTT. Its translation: CASSLARGGLSTDTQYF.

This clonotype was counted once. The chain links TRBV27 to TRBJ1-1; D might be TRBD1 (6 bases). V was trimmed by 5 bases and J by 3 bases, leaving 13 bases between them. Looked up from germline, CDR1 is MNHEY and CDR2 is SMNVEV (reference sequence). The CDR3 runs to 14 residues. CDR3 nucleotides: TGTGCCAGCAGTCCATTGGACAGATACACTGAAGCTTTCTTT. Translating gives CASSPLDRYTEAFF.